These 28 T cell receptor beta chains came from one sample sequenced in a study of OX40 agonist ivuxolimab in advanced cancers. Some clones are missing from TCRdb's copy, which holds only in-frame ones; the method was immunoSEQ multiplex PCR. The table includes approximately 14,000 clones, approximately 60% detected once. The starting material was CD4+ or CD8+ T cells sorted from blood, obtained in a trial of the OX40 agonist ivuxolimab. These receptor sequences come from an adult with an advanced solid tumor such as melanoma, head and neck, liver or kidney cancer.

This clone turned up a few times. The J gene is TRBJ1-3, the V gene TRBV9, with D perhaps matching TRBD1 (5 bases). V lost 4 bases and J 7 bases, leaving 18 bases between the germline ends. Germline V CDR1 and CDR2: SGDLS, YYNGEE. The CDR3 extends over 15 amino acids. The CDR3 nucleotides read TGTGCCAGCAGCTCGCGAGGGGTCCCGAGGAACACCATATATTTT. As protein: CASSSRGVPRNTIYF.

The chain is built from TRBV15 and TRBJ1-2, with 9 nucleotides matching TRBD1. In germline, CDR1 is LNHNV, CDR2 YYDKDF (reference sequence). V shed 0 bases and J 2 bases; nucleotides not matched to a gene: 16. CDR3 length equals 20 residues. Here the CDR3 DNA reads TGTGCCACCAGCAGAGATCAAGGGACCGGGACAGGGAGTACGAACTATGGCTACACCTTC. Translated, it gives CATSRDQGTGTGSTNYGYTF.

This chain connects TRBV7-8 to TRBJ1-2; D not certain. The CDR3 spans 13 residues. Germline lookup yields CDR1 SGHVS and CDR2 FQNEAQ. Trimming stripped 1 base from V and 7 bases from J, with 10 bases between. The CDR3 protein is CASSLVKKSGYTF. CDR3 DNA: TGTGCCAGCAGCTTAGTAAAGAAAAGTGGCTACACCTTC.

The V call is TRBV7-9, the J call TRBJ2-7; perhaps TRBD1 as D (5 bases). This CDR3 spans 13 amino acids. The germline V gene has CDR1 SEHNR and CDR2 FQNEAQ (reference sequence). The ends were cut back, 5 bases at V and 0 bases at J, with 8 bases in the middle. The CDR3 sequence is CASSPDISYEQYF. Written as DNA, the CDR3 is TGTGCCAGCAGCCCGGACATCTCCTACGAGCAGTACTTC.

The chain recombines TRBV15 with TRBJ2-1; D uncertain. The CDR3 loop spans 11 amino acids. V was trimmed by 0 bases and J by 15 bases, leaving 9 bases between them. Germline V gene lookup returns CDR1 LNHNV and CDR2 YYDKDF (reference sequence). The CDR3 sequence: CATSRDRYGFF. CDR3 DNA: TGTGCCACCAGCAGAGACCGTTATGGGTTCTTC.

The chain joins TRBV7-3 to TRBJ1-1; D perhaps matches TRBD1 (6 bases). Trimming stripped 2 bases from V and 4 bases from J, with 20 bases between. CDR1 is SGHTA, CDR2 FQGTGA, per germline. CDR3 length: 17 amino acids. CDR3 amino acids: CASSLGVRQVASTEAFF. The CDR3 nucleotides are TGTGCCAGCAGCTTAGGGGTGCGACAGGTGGCGAGCACTGAAGCTTTCTTT.

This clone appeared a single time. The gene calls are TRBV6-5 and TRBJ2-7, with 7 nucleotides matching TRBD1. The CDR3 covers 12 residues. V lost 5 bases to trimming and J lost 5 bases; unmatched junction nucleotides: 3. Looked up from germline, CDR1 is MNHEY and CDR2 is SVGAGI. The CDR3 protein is CASSVQGNEQYF. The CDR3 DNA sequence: TGTGCCAGCAGTGTACAGGGGAACGAGCAGTACTTC.

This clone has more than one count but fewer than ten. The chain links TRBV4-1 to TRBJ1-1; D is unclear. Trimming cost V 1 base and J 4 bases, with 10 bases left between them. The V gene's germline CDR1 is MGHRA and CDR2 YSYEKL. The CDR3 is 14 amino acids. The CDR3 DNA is TGCGCCAGCAGCCAAGTAGGGAGAGGCACTGAAGCTTTCTTT. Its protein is CASSQVGRGTEAFF.

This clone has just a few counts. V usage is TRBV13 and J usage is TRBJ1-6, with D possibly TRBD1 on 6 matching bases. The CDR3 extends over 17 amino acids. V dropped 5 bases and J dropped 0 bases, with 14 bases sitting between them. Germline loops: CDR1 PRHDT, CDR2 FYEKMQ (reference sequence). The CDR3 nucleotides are TGTGCCAGCAGCCTTACACAGGGTTCCTCCTATAATTCACCCCTCCACTTT. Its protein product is CASSLTQGSSYNSPLHF.

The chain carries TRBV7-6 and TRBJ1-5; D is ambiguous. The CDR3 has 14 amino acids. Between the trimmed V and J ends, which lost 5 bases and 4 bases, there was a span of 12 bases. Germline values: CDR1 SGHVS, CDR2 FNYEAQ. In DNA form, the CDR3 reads TGTGCCAGCAGCCCCGGGGATGTAAATCAGCCCCAGCATTTT. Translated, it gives CASSPGDVNQPQHF.

CDR3 sequence reads: CASSLDYEQYF. CDR3 sequence (DNA): TGTGCCAGCAGCTTAGACTACGAGCAGTACTTC. The rearrangement uses TRBV7-5 and TRBJ2-7. TRBV7-5 is reported as a pseudogene. The CDR3 is 11 amino acids.

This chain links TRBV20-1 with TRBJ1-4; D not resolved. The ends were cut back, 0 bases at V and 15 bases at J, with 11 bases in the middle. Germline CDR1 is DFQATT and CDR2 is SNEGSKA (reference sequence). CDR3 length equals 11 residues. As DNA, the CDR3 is TGCAGTGCTAGAGATGCGGGAAGCATGTTTTTT. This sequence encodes CSARDAGSMFF.

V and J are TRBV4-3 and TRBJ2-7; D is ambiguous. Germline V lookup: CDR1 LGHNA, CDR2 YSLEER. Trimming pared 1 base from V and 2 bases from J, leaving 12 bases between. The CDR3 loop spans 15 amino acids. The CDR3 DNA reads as TGCGCCAGCAGCCAAGTGATGGGTGCTACCTACGAGCAGTACTTC. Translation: CASSQVMGATYEQYF.

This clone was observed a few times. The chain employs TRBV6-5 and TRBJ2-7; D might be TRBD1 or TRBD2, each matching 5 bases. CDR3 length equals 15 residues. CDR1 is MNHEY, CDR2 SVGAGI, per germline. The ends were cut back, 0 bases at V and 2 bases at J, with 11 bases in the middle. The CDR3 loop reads CASSYSWDGPYEQYF. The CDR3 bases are TGTGCCAGCAGTTACTCGTGGGACGGCCCCTACGAGCAGTACTTC.

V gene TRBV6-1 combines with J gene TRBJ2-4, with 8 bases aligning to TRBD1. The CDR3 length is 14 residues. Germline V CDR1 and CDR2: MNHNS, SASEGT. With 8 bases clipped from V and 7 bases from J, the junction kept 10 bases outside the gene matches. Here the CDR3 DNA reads TGTGCCAGCGGTTTCAAGGGACAGGCTAACATTCAGTACTTC. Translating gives CASGFKGQANIQYF.

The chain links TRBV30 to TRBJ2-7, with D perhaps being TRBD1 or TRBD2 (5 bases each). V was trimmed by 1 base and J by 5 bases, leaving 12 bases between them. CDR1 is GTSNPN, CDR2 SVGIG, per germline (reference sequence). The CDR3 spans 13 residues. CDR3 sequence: CAWSGGYGDEQYF. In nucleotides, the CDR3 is TGTGCCTGGAGTGGGGGGTACGGCGACGAGCAGTACTTC.

CDR3 region: CASIRDRTNNEQFF. CDR3 bases: TGCGCCAGCATCCGGGACAGGACCAACAATGAGCAGTTCTTC. The rearrangement links TRBV5-1 to TRBJ2-1, with 8 bases fitting TRBD1. CDR1 and CDR2 (germline): SGHRS, YFSETQ. This CDR3 has 14 residues. Losses at the gene ends were 6 bases for V and 5 bases for J; bases not matched to a gene: 7.

The CDR3 sequence is CASSFGVNTGELFF. The CDR3 nucleotides are TGCGCCAGCAGCTTCGGTGTGAACACCGGGGAGCTGTTTTTT. The V call is TRBV5-1, the J call TRBJ2-2, with no clear D. The CDR3 is made up of 14 amino acids. Deletions cut 2 bases from V and 1 base from J, with 6 bases between. CDR1 is SGHRS, CDR2 YFSETQ, per germline.

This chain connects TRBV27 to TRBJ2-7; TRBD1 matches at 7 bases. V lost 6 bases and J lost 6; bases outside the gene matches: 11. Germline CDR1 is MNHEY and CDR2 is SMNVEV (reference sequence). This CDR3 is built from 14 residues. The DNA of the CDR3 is TGTGCCAGCAGCCACAGGGGCGACGGGGTCGAGCAGTACTTC. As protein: CASSHRGDGVEQYF.

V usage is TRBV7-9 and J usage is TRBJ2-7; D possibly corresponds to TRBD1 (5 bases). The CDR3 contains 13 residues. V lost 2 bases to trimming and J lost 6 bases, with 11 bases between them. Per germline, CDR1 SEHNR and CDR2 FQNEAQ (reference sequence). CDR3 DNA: TGTGCCAGCAGCTTATGGTCAGGGCTCGAGCAGTACTTC. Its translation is CASSLWSGLEQYF. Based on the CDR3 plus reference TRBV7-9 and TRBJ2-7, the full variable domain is DTGVSQNPRHKITKRGQNVTFRCDPISEHNRLYWYRQTLGQGPEFLTYFQNEAQLEKSRLLSDRFSAERPKGSFSTLEIQRTEQGDSAMYLCASSLWSGLEQYFGPGTRLTVT.

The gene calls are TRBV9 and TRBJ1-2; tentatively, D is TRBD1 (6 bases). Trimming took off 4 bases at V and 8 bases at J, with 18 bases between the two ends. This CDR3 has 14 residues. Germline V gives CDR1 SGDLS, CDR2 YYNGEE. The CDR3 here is CASSSPRGAQGYTF. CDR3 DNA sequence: TGTGCCAGCAGCTCTCCTAGGGGGGCGCAGGGCTACACCTTC.

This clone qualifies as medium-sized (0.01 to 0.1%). This CDR3 reads CASSPTGTNSPLHF. The CDR3 region has the DNA TGCGCCAGCAGCCCCACAGGTACTAATTCACCCCTCCACTTT. V is TRBV4-3 and J is TRBJ1-6; perhaps TRBD1 as D (5 bases). The germline CDR1 and CDR2 sequences are LGHNA and YSLEER. V was shortened by 4 bases and J by 6 bases, with 10 bases between the two germline ends. The CDR3 has 14 amino acids.

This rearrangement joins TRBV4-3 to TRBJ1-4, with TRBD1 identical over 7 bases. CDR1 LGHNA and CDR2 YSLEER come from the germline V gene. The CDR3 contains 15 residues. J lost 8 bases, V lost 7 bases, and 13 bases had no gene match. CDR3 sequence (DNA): TGCGCCAGCACCCCAGGGGGTTTTGGGGCAGAAAAACTGTTTTTT. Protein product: CASTPGGFGAEKLFF.

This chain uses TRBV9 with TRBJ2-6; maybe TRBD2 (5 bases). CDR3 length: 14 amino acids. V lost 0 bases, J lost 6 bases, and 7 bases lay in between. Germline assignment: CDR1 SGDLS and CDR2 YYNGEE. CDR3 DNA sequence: TGTGCCAGCAGCGTAGGGGGAGAGGCCAACGTCCTGACTTTC. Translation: CASSVGGEANVLTF.

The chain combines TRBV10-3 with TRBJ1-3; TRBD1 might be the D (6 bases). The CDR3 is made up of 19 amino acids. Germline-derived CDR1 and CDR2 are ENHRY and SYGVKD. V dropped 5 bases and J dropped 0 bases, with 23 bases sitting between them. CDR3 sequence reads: CAISTSGTFPTYSGNTIYF. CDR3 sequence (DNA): TGTGCCATCAGTACCTCCGGGACATTCCCTACTTACTCTGGAAACACCATATATTTT.

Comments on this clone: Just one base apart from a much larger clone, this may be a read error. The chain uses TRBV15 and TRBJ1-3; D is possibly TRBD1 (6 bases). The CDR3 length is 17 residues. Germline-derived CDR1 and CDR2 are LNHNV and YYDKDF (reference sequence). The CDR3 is CATSSPFRGLFGNAIYF. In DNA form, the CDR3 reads TGTGCCACCAGCAGTCCCTTCCGGGGGCTTTTTGGAAACGCCATATATTTT.

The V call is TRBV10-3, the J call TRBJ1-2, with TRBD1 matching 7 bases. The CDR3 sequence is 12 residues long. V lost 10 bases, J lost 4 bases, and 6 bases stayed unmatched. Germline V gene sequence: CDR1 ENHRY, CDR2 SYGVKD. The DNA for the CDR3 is TGTGCCAGCAGGGGGTCCCTCTATGGCTACACCTTC. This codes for CASRGSLYGYTF.

CDR3 sequence reads: CASSFLSGNTIYF. The CDR3 DNA reads TGTGCCAGCAGCTTTCTTTCTGGAAACACCATATATTTT. V and J are TRBV7-8 and TRBJ1-3, with D unresolved. The germline gives CDR1 SGHVS, CDR2 FQNEAQ. V shed 3 bases and J shed 1 base, with 4 bases lying between them. The CDR3 spans 13 residues.